The 20 T cell receptor beta chains reported below all come from one sample, sequenced in a study of a mutant IDH1 vaccine in newly diagnosed glioma. Only in-frame clones appear in the TCRdb table, and some are missing; sequencing was by immunoSEQ multiplex PCR. The profile covers about 60,000 clones, with around 81% appearing a single time and 5% to 7% taken by the ten largest. The antigens these receptors bind are not known. The time point here: week 35, safety follow-up. The study gave 300 ug of mutant IDH1 20-mer peptide per vaccine dose, with topical imiquimod. The source material was PBMCs, sampled from a glioma patient whose treatment included an IDH1 peptide vaccine. These TCRs come from a middle-aged man with glioma.

CDR3 amino acids: CASSVDSYNEQFF. The CDR3 DNA reads as TGTGCCAGCAGCGTAGACAGTTACAATGAGCAGTTCTTC. V usage is TRBV9 and J usage is TRBJ2-1; no clear D. In germline, CDR1 is SGDLS, CDR2 YYNGEE. Trimming left V 0 bases short and J 4 bases short, with 5 bases between. This CDR3 comprises 13 residues.

This rearrangement joins TRBV6-6 to TRBJ1-2; TRBD1 agrees at 7 bases. V dropped 2 bases and J dropped 5; count of bases not matched to a gene: 5. This CDR3 has 14 residues. The germline gives CDR1 MNHNY, CDR2 SVGAGI (reference sequence). In nucleotides, the CDR3 is TGTGCCAGCAGTTACAACAGGGGTTCGTATGGCTACACCTTC. Translated: CASSYNRGSYGYTF.

J is TRBJ2-7 and V is TRBV13; D call uncertain. Trimming pared 3 bases from V and 7 bases from J, leaving 10 bases between. Germline CDR1 and CDR2: PRHDT and FYEKMQ (reference sequence). The CDR3 has 12 amino acids. The CDR3 coding sequence is TGTGCCAGCAGCTTCTTCAGTGATGAGCAGTACTTC. It translates to CASSFFSDEQYF.

The rearrangement links TRBV27 to TRBJ1-2, with D possibly TRBD1 on 6 matching bases. CDR3 length equals 13 residues. Germline CDR1 is MNHEY and CDR2 is SMNVEV (reference sequence). Trimming took off 10 bases at V and 3 bases at J, with 15 bases between the two ends. The CDR3 sequence: CATQGLLDYGYTF. The CDR3 region has the DNA TGTGCCACCCAGGGGCTATTGGACTATGGCTACACCTTC.

This sequence joins TRBV7-8 and TRBJ2-2; no clear D. There are 11 residues in the CDR3. Trimming removed 4 bases from V and 7 bases from J, with 4 bases in between. Germline values: CDR1 SGHVS, CDR2 FQNEAQ. The CDR3 DNA sequence: TGTGCCAGCAGCTATGGCGGGGAGCTGTTTTTT. Its translation is CASSYGGELFF.

This clone was detected only a few times. The chain uses TRBV27 and TRBJ2-7, with TRBD1 identical over 7 bases. Germline loops: CDR1 MNHEY, CDR2 SMNVEV (reference sequence). Trimming at V came to 6 bases and at J to 0 bases, leaving 8 bases not matched to a gene. This CDR3 has 15 amino acids. As DNA, the CDR3 is TGTGCCAGCAGAACGGGGACAGCGAGCTCCTACGAGCAGTACTTC. This codes for CASRTGTASSYEQYF.

V is TRBV30 and J is TRBJ1-2, with D perhaps TRBD1 (6 bases). The CDR3 totals 16 residues. The V end was cut by 3 bases, the J end by 2 bases, with 19 bases between. Germline V CDR1 and CDR2: GTSNPN, SVGIG (reference sequence). CDR3 protein: CAWSRSWTAVNYGYTF. CDR3 sequence (DNA): TGTGCCTGGAGCCGAAGTTGGACAGCGGTAAACTATGGCTACACCTTC.

This sequence joins TRBV11-2 and TRBJ2-7; 10 bases fit TRBD2. The germline CDR1 and CDR2 sequences are SGHAT and FQNNGV. V was clipped by 2 bases and J by 2 bases; unmatched bases: 9. The CDR3 loop spans 17 amino acids. The CDR3 nucleotides are TGTGCCAGCAGCTTAATATCGGCTAGCGGGGGTCCCTACGAGCAGTACTTC. Translating gives CASSLISASGGPYEQYF.

The genes are TRBV11-2 and TRBJ1-2, with 8 positions matching TRBD1. This CDR3 has 13 residues. V trimming: 3 bases; J trimming: 8 bases; junction bases outside the gene matches: 5. The germline CDR1 and CDR2 sequences are SGHAT and FQNNGV. The CDR3 protein is CASSFRQGRGYTF. The CDR3, as DNA: TGTGCCAGCAGCTTCAGACAGGGGAGGGGCTACACCTTC.

This clone came up a few times. V is TRBV2 and J is TRBJ1-5; 8 nucleotides agree with TRBD1. This CDR3 comprises 16 residues. With V trimmed by 4 bases and J by 7 bases, 12 bases remained unmatched. Germline V CDR1 and CDR2: SNHLY, FYNNEI. In nucleotides, the CDR3 is TGTGCCAGCAGTGGGAGACGGCGGACAGGGCAGCAGCCCCAGCATTTT. It encodes CASSGRRRTGQQPQHF.

This rearrangement joins TRBV7-2 to TRBJ2-3; 8 nucleotides line up with TRBD2. The CDR3 runs to 14 residues. Germline V lookup: CDR1 SGHTA, CDR2 FQGNSA. J was trimmed by 3 bases and V by 4 bases; bases with no gene match: 3. The CDR3 DNA reads TGTGCCAGCAGCTCCGGGGGGGGAACAGATACGCAGTATTTT. As protein: CASSSGGGTDTQYF.

The chain employs TRBV7-6 and TRBJ2-3; possibly TRBD1 or TRBD2 for D (5 bases each). Deletions cut 5 bases from V and 1 base from J, with 16 bases between. CDR1 and CDR2 (germline): SGHVS, FNYEAQ. The CDR3 sequence is 16 residues long. CDR3 DNA sequence: TGTGCCAGCAGCCCAACGAGCCTGGGACGCACAGATACGCAGTATTTT. Its translation: CASSPTSLGRTDTQYF.

In the case of this clone: Its ends do not fully match the called genes, so a read error is possible. The CDR3 DNA sequence: TGTGCTAGCAGCTCTGACAGGCTGGGGGTGACCCAGTACTTC. Translation gives CASSSDRLGVTQYF. This chain joins TRBV7-7 and TRBJ2-5; D possibly corresponds to TRBD1 (6 bases). CDR1 and CDR2 (germline): SSHAT, FNYEAQ (reference sequence). The CDR3 runs 14 residues.

The V gene is TRBV18, the J gene TRBJ2-7; D uncertain. V lost 2 bases and J lost 7, with 9 bases in between. The CDR3 runs to 12 residues. From germline, CDR1 is KGHSH and CDR2 LQKENI. The CDR3 is CASSPDPWEQYF. The CDR3 DNA follows: TGTGCCAGCTCACCAGACCCCTGGGAGCAGTACTTC.

V gene TRBV4-1 combines with J gene TRBJ2-1; D is possibly TRBD1 or TRBD2 (5 bases each). The CDR3 contains 16 residues. Germline V gene sequence: CDR1 MGHRA, CDR2 YSYEKL. Trimming stripped 0 bases from V and 1 base from J, with 10 bases between. CDR3 sequence (DNA): TGCGCCAGCAGCCAAGATGGGGGAAAGTCCTACAATGAGCAGTTCTTC. Amino acids: CASSQDGGKSYNEQFF.

This clone was seen more than once but under ten times. This chain connects TRBV11-2 to TRBJ2-7; TRBD1 matches at 7 bases. Looked up from germline, CDR1 is SGHAT and CDR2 is FQNNGV. V dropped 4 bases and J dropped 5; count of bases not matched to a gene: 8. The CDR3 runs 14 residues. CDR3 residues: CASSSGQVWNEQYF. The CDR3 coding sequence is TGTGCCAGCAGCTCCGGACAGGTCTGGAACGAGCAGTACTTC.

The chain combines TRBV19 with TRBJ2-3, with TRBD2 matching 7 bases. The ends lost 7 bases at V and 8 bases at J; junction bases unmatched: 15. CDR3 length: 15 residues. Germline loops: CDR1 LNHDA, CDR2 SQIVND (reference sequence). CDR3 bases: TGTGCCAGTAAAGACGGGACTATCATCGGTGGTACGCAGTATTTT. It translates to CASKDGTIIGGTQYF.

CDR3 bases: TGCGCCAGCCGCCCCCAGGGAGGCTCCTACGAGCAGTACTTC. Encoded protein: CASRPQGGSYEQYF. The V gene is TRBV5-1, the J gene TRBJ2-7, with a possible D match to TRBD2 (6 bases). V was clipped by 7 bases and J by 0 bases, with 14 bases between them. The V gene's germline CDR1 is SGHRS and CDR2 YFSETQ. The CDR3 has 14 amino acids.

This rearrangement joins TRBV29-1 to TRBJ2-5, with D perhaps being TRBD1 or TRBD2 (5 bases each). Per germline, CDR1 SQVTM and CDR2 ANQGSEA. The ends were cut back, 1 base at V and 5 bases at J, with 14 bases in the middle. The CDR3 is made up of 14 amino acids. CDR3 DNA: TGCAGCGTTGAAGGACCGGGACGCAGGGAGACCCAGTACTTC. It codes for CSVEGPGRRETQYF.

The gene calls are TRBV7-2 and TRBJ2-7; 8 bases map to TRBD2. The CDR3 length is 17 residues. Trimming at V came to 3 bases and at J to 1 base, leaving 11 bases not matched to a gene. The germline V gene encodes CDR1 SGHTA and CDR2 FQGNSA. In DNA, the CDR3 is TGTGCCAGCAGCTTTAGGGGGGCTAGCGGGTCGTCCTACGAGCAGTACTTC. As protein: CASSFRGASGSSYEQYF.